This T cell receptor beta chain is drawn from a study of molecular identifiers for immune sequencing clone quantification. Study-wide background: Replicates split RNA from roughly 20,000 or 100,000 naive CD8 cells five ways, and the researchers sequenced four portions.

Every naive CD8 library was made from between about 20,000 and 1,000,000 sorted cells with 10%, 30% or 50% RNA. Naive CD8 T cells, phenotype CD8+CD4-CCR7+CD45RA+, were sorted. TCRdb re-analysed the PCR reads in MiXCR, keeping a single row per CDR3 protein. The repertoire holds about 640,000 distinct CDR3 sequences, about 20% seen once, with 0.7% to 1% in the top ten. This clonotype was found many times. CDR1 is MNHEY, CDR2 SMNVEV, per germline (reference sequence). This CDR3 has 16 amino acids. Trimming cost V 8 bases and J 3 bases, with 21 bases left between them. This sequence was found in a human donor in good health. Some libraries in this study had Jurkat cell RNA spiked in. The chain is built from TRBV27 and TRBJ2-3, with no clear D. Sequencing input: naive CD8+ T cells from blood, with Jurkat cell RNA spiked in. Sample subset: FACS-sorted CD8+CD4-CCR7+CD45RA+ naive T cells. CDR3 sequence reads: CASGSQRVLGTDTQYF. In DNA, the CDR3 is TGTGCCAGCGGCTCGCAACGGGTCTTGGGGACAGATACGCAGTATTTT.